Following are 21 T cell receptor beta chains from one sample sequenced in a study of cytomegalovirus exposure and HLA in healthy donors. PCR was performed using 60 Vbeta and 13 Jbeta primers. Libraries were prepared by immunoSEQ multiplex PCR; TCRdb keeps only in-frame clonotypes and omits some of them. This table holds about 180,000 clones, over 70% found once. Sequenced material: PBMCs. These receptors all stem from a woman in her 30s in good health and CMV-seronegative.

The chain combines TRBV19 with TRBJ1-1, with D maybe TRBD1 (6 bases). CDR3 size: 15 residues. Per the germline V gene, CDR1 is LNHDA and CDR2 is SQIVND (reference sequence). V dropped 6 bases and J dropped 4 bases, with 18 bases sitting between them. CDR3 loop: CASRGDPGAGTEAFF. DNA for the CDR3: TGTGCCAGTAGGGGAGACCCAGGGGCGGGCACTGAAGCTTTCTTT. Full variable domain (outside the CDR3, taken from reference TRBV19 and TRBJ1-1): DGGITQSPKYLFRKEGQNVTLSCEQNLNHDAMYWYRQDPGQGLRLIYYSQIVNDFQKGDIAEGYSVSREKKESFPLTVTSAQKNPTAFYLCASRGDPGAGTEAFFGQGTRLTVV.

The CDR3 DNA follows: TGTGCCAGCAGCCAAGATTATCGGGGTCGCTCTGGAAACACCATATATTTT. It codes for CASSQDYRGRSGNTIYF. The genes are TRBV14 and TRBJ1-3, with D hard to call. The CDR3 extends over 17 amino acids. V lost 0 bases and J lost 0, with 12 bases in between. Germline CDR1 SGHDN, CDR2 FVKESK.

This chain uses TRBV11-2 with TRBJ2-2; no reliable D call. Per the germline V gene, CDR1 is SGHAT and CDR2 is FQNNGV. CDR3 length: 14 residues. Trimming removed 3 bases from V and 7 bases from J, with 12 bases in between. The CDR3 spells CASSFTVQDGELFF. CDR3 sequence (DNA): TGTGCCAGCAGCTTTACAGTGCAGGACGGGGAGCTGTTTTTT.

CDR3 loop: CASSESWDRQDYGYTF. CDR3 nucleotides: TGCGCCAGCAGTGAGTCTTGGGACAGGCAGGACTATGGCTACACCTTC. The chain employs TRBV10-1 and TRBJ1-2; 8 bases agree with TRBD1. The CDR3 extends over 16 amino acids. V dropped 0 bases and J dropped 3; count of bases not matched to a gene: 6. CDR1 is WNHNN and CDR2 is SYGVQD in the germline V gene (reference sequence).

The V call is TRBV7-2, the J call TRBJ2-5; TRBD2 matches at 9 bases. Germline-derived CDR1 and CDR2 are SGHTA and FQGNSA. V gave up 5 bases and J gave up 4 bases; unmatched junction bases: 5. The CDR3 extends over 14 amino acids. Here the CDR3 DNA reads TGTGCCAGCAGCCAAGCGGGAGGCGGAGAGACCCAGTACTTC. This gives the protein CASSQAGGGETQYF.

The chain is built from TRBV19 and TRBJ2-6; tentative D call: TRBD1 (6 bases). The CDR3 is made up of 17 amino acids. V lost 3 bases and J lost 0, with 12 bases in between. Looked up from germline, CDR1 is LNHDA and CDR2 is SQIVND (reference sequence). The CDR3 region is CASSMVGGGSGANVLTF. The DNA for the CDR3 is TGTGCCAGTAGTATGGTAGGGGGTGGCTCTGGGGCCAACGTCCTGACTTTC. Supplemented by reference TRBV19 and TRBJ2-6, the full variable domain reads DGGITQSPKYLFRKEGQNVTLSCEQNLNHDAMYWYRQDPGQGLRLIYYSQIVNDFQKGDIAEGYSVSREKKESFPLTVTSAQKNPTAFYLCASSMVGGGSGANVLTFGAGSRLTVL.

V and J are TRBV27 and TRBJ2-1; 7 bases align to TRBD2. CDR3 size: 17 residues. The J segment lost 1 base and the V segment lost 4 bases, leaving 10 bases of the junction unmatched. Per germline, CDR1 MNHEY and CDR2 SMNVEV (reference sequence). In DNA form, the CDR3 reads TGTGCCAGCAGTTCCAGCGGCACGGGAGGTTCCTACAATGAGCAGTTCTTC. This translates into CASSSSGTGGSYNEQFF.

The rearrangement links TRBV5-1 to TRBJ2-5; 10 nucleotides match TRBD1. This CDR3 region has 14 residues. CDR1 SGHRS and CDR2 YFSETQ come from the germline V gene. J gave up 4 bases and V 0 bases, and 0 bases lay outside the gene matches. CDR3 sequence reads: CASSLGQGAETQYF. In DNA form, the CDR3 reads TGCGCCAGCAGCTTGGGACAGGGGGCAGAGACCCAGTACTTC.

V gene TRBV7-9 combines with J gene TRBJ2-7, with 7 bases lining up with TRBD1. V lost 2 bases to trimming and J lost 4 bases; unmatched junction nucleotides: 5. The germline gives CDR1 SEHNR, CDR2 FQNEAQ (reference sequence). CDR3 size: 14 residues. The chain's CDR3 is CASSLRTGDYEQYF. As DNA, the CDR3 is TGTGCCAGCAGCTTAAGGACAGGTGATTACGAGCAGTACTTC.

This chain uses TRBV19 with TRBJ2-7, with 7 positions matching TRBD1. Trimming removed 4 bases from V and 3 bases from J; junction bases left unmatched: 12. Germline CDR1 is LNHDA and CDR2 is SQIVND (reference sequence). The CDR3 contains 16 residues. CDR3 bases: TGTGCCAGTAGTACCGGATCTCGGACAGGCAACTACGAGCAGTACTTC. It specifies CASSTGSRTGNYEQYF. Filled out from reference TRBV19 and TRBJ2-7, the complete variable domain reads DGGITQSPKYLFRKEGQNVTLSCEQNLNHDAMYWYRQDPGQGLRLIYYSQIVNDFQKGDIAEGYSVSREKKESFPLTVTSAQKNPTAFYLCASSTGSRTGNYEQYFGPGTRLTVT.

About this clone itself: Other DNA sequences of this sample code for an identical CDR3. The V call is TRBV5-4, the J call TRBJ2-5; 10 bases align to TRBD2. The CDR3 sequence is 15 residues long. V dropped 0 bases and J dropped 5; count of bases not matched to a gene: 4. Germline V gene data show CDR1 as SGHNT and CDR2 as YYREEE (reference sequence). CDR3 DNA: TGTGCCAGCAGCTTGGCTCTAGCGGGAGCGGAGACCCAGTACTTC. Translated, it gives CASSLALAGAETQYF.

The CDR3 reads CASSLSRVETQYF. For the CDR3, the DNA is TGTGCCAGCAGCTTATCACGAGTAGAGACCCAGTACTTC. The gene calls are TRBV11-3 and TRBJ2-5; unclear D gene. The CDR3 loop spans 13 amino acids. The V gene's germline CDR1 is SGHNT and CDR2 YENEEA. Trimming took off 2 bases at V and 4 bases at J, with 8 bases between the two ends.

CDR3 DNA sequence: TGTGCCACCAGCAGAGATCGGGGGGCCATTCAGTACTTC. It yields the protein CATSRDRGAIQYF. V usage is TRBV15 and J usage is TRBJ2-4, with D possibly being TRBD2 (7 bases). V was cut by 0 bases and J by 9 bases, with 9 bases left in between. This CDR3 is 13 amino acids long. Germline V gene data show CDR1 as LNHNV and CDR2 as YYDKDF (reference sequence).

The chain employs TRBV7-2 and TRBJ2-7, with 12 bases lining up with TRBD2. The CDR3 totals 14 residues. V lost 5 bases to trimming and J lost 2 bases; unmatched junction nucleotides: 1. Germline V gene data show CDR1 as SGHTA and CDR2 as FQGNSA. CDR3 loop: CASSPSGGAYEQYF. DNA for the CDR3: TGTGCCAGCAGCCCTAGCGGGGGGGCCTACGAGCAGTACTTC.

Only a few counts were recorded for this clone. The V and J genes are TRBV5-1 and TRBJ2-7; 7 nucleotides match TRBD1. Trimming removed 4 bases from V and 2 bases from J; junction bases left unmatched: 3. Germline lookup yields CDR1 SGHRS and CDR2 YFSETQ. This CDR3 spans 13 amino acids. CDR3 sequence: CASSVDRAYEQYF. DNA of the CDR3: TGCGCCAGCAGCGTAGACAGGGCCTACGAGCAGTACTTC.

V is TRBV19 and J is TRBJ2-3; D is uncertain. The germline CDR1 and CDR2 sequences are LNHDA and SQIVND (reference sequence). This CDR3 is 15 amino acids long. Trimming took 3 bases from V and 1 from J, leaving 11 bases between them. As DNA, the CDR3 is TGTGCCAGTAGTATTATAGCTGACGGCACAGATACGCAGTATTTT. It codes for CASSIIADGTDTQYF. Looking up the rest from reference TRBV19 and TRBJ2-3 gives the full variable domain: DGGITQSPKYLFRKEGQNVTLSCEQNLNHDAMYWYRQDPGQGLRLIYYSQIVNDFQKGDIAEGYSVSREKKESFPLTVTSAQKNPTAFYLCASSIIADGTDTQYFGPGTRLTVL.

Only one count was recorded for this clone. This chain uses TRBV11-2 with TRBJ2-7; tentatively, D is TRBD1 (5 bases). The CDR3 loop spans 15 amino acids. Germline lookup yields CDR1 SGHAT and CDR2 FQNNGV. Trimming removed 0 bases at V and 0 bases at J, with 9 bases between. CDR3 residues: CASSLDSGYSYEQYF. In DNA, the CDR3 is TGTGCCAGCAGCTTAGACTCAGGGTACTCCTACGAGCAGTACTTC.

J is TRBJ2-1 and V is TRBV6-6; tentatively, D is TRBD1 (6 bases). V shed 8 bases and J shed 10 bases, with 12 bases lying between them. This CDR3 region has 11 residues. Germline CDR1 and CDR2: MNHNY and SVGAGI (reference sequence). The CDR3 is CASGQTPEQFF. The CDR3 DNA reads as TGTGCCAGCGGACAGACCCCGGAGCAGTTCTTC.

The gene calls are TRBV6-5 and TRBJ1-5; D not resolved. The V end was cut by 5 bases, the J end by 2 bases, with 13 bases between. The CDR3 is made up of 15 amino acids. CDR1 and CDR2 from the germline V gene are MNHEY and SVGAGI. CDR3 in DNA: TGTGCCAGCAGTATAATGTGGGGAGGCAATCAGCCCCAGCATTTT. Residues: CASSIMWGGNQPQHF.

The chain recombines TRBV6-1 with TRBJ2-7; TRBD2 matches at 7 bases. Trimming at V came to 2 bases and at J to 2 bases, leaving 12 bases not matched to a gene. The germline CDR1 and CDR2 sequences are MNHNS and SASEGT. The CDR3 is 17 residues long. In nucleotides, the CDR3 is TGTGCCAGCAGTGAATGGGAGGGGACCGGGAGGCCCTACGAGCAGTACTTC. This sequence encodes CASSEWEGTGRPYEQYF.

The chain recombines TRBV21-1 with TRBJ2-7; the DNA was not used to check the table's D call, TRBD1. TRBV21-1 has pseudogene status. The CDR3 is 14 residues long. The CDR3 protein is CASSKDRQTYEQYF. In nucleotides, the CDR3 is TGTGCCAGCAGCAAAGATCGACAGACCTACGAGCAGTACTTC.